A single sample gave rise to the 9 T cell receptor beta chains below, sequenced in a study of CD8 T cells in Susac syndrome (dated 2019 in TCRdb). The library was produced with the immunoSEQ multiplex PCR assay. RNA was extracted using the RNeasy kit, and roughly 0.45 to 1 microgram was reverse transcribed with random hexamers. In-frame beta chains were kept once TCRdb had trimmed the public reads at Q25 with fastp and called clones with MiXCR. Each CDR3 protein appears once, grouped with its most common genes and DNA. The sample data list 100,000 to 150,000 distinct CDR3 sequences, and 94% of these were observed just once. The ten biggest clones cover less than 0.15% of the sample. Sequenced sample: CD4+ T cells from PBMCs. Source of these receptors: a human donor with multiple sclerosis.

The chain has TRBV30 and TRBJ1-4, with unresolved D. Germline values: CDR1 GTSNPN, CDR2 SVGIG (reference sequence). This CDR3 comprises 14 residues. The V and J ends lost 4 bases and 8 bases respectively, with 17 bases between them. The DNA for the CDR3 is TGTGCCTGGACGGAAGGCGGTGGAATAGAAAAACTGTTTTTT. Its translation is CAWTEGGGIEKLFF.

The J gene is TRBJ2-5, the V gene TRBV10-2, with a tentative D call TRBD1 (6 bases). Trimming pared 3 bases from V and 4 bases from J, leaving 15 bases between. CDR3 length: 15 residues. Germline CDR1 reads WSHSY; CDR2 reads SAAADI. The CDR3 reads CASSDLPTGGETQYF. CDR3 sequence (DNA): TGCGCCAGCAGTGACCTTCCGACAGGAGGAGAGACCCAGTACTTC.

This chain uses TRBV18 with TRBJ2-7; 7 bases are shared with TRBD2. This CDR3 contains 14 residues. Germline V CDR1 and CDR2: KGHSH, LQKENI. V was clipped by 5 bases and J by 1 base; unmatched bases: 5. DNA of the CDR3: TGTGCCAGCTCATCCGGGACTACATCCTACGAGCAGTACTTC. This encodes CASSSGTTSYEQYF. Looking up the rest from reference TRBV18 and TRBJ2-7 gives the full variable domain: NAGVMQNPRHLVRRRGQEARLRCSPMKGHSHVYWYRQLPEEGLKFMVYLQKENIIDESGMPKERFSAEFPKEGPSILRIQQVVRGDSAAYFCASSSGTTSYEQYFGPGTRLTVT.

The chain couples TRBV5-1 to TRBJ1-4; D is ambiguous. The CDR3 spans 15 residues. The V gene lost 0 bases and the J gene lost 13 bases, with 19 bases spanning the gap. CDR1 and CDR2 from the germline V gene are SGHRS and YFSETQ. CDR3 in amino acids: CASSLEQPERDRLFF. The CDR3 bases are TGCGCCAGCAGCTTGGAACAACCAGAAAGGGATAGACTGTTTTTT.

The DNA for the CDR3 is TGTGCCAGCAGCCAGTGGGGACTAGCCTACGAGCAGTACTTC. Translated, it gives CASSQWGLAYEQYF. The chain links TRBV4-2 to TRBJ2-7; 8 positions match TRBD2. This CDR3 has 14 amino acids. Trimming at V came to 3 bases and at J to 2 bases, leaving 3 bases not matched to a gene. CDR1 is LGHNA and CDR2 is YNFKEQ in the germline V gene.

The CDR3 protein is CASSLNAYEQYF. CDR3 DNA sequence: TGTGCCAGCAGCTTAAATGCCTACGAGCAGTACTTC. The chain combines TRBV9 with TRBJ2-7; D is unclear. V dropped 4 bases and J dropped 2 bases, with 7 bases sitting between them. There are 12 residues in the CDR3. Germline V CDR1 and CDR2: SGDLS, YYNGEE.

The V gene is TRBV4-3, the J gene TRBJ2-5, with 13 bases fitting TRBD2. Germline lookup yields CDR1 LGHNA and CDR2 YSLEER. This CDR3 is 17 amino acids long. V was clipped by 3 bases and J by 3 bases; unmatched bases: 7. The CDR3 protein is CASSQGPGTSGEETQYF. CDR3 nucleotides: TGCGCCAGCAGCCAGGGCCCCGGGACTAGCGGGGAAGAGACCCAGTACTTC.

The chain combines TRBV5-4 with TRBJ1-2, with TRBD1 matching over 8 bases. The CDR3 sequence is 15 residues long. Trimming removed 3 bases from V and 4 bases from J; junction bases left unmatched: 8. The germline gives CDR1 SGHNT, CDR2 YYREEE (reference sequence). DNA of the CDR3: TGTGCCAGCAGCTGGGGGACAGGCCAACCCTATGGCTACACCTTC. It encodes CASSWGTGQPYGYTF.

This sequence joins TRBV27 and TRBJ1-2, with no clear D. The CDR3 extends over 14 amino acids. Trimming removed 5 bases from V and 4 bases from J, with 14 bases in between. Germline CDR1 is MNHEY and CDR2 is SMNVEV (reference sequence). Here the CDR3 DNA reads TGTGCCAGCAGTACCCTCGGAGCGAGCTATGGCTACACCTTC. Residues: CASSTLGASYGYTF.